This TCR beta chain emerged from a study of neurological immune-mediated disorders. The table lists this clonotype with many counts. CDR3 length: 15 residues. V was clipped by 1 base and J by 4 bases, with 11 bases between them. CDR1 and CDR2 (germline): SGHRS, YFSETQ. In TCRdb, the 5' RACE reads were re-called with MiXCR into one record per CDR3 protein. This table has roughly 70,000 distinct CDR3 sequences, around 3.9% appearing once. The unsorted libraries were produced from 2 million PBMCs held at -80 C. The TCR sequence derives from a man between 25 and 39 years old with multiple sclerosis. Material: PBMCs. The chain is built from TRBV5-1 and TRBJ1-4, with no clear D. The CDR3 loop is CASSLYGAINEKLFF. CDR3 DNA: TGCGCCAGCAGCTTGTATGGAGCGATTAATGAAAAACTGTTTTTT.